Presented here are 8 T cell receptor beta chains from one specimen sequenced in a study of cytomegalovirus exposure and HLA in healthy donors. A multiplex PCR was run with 60 Vbeta primers and 13 Jbeta primers. Only in-frame clones appear in the TCRdb table, and some are missing; sequencing was by immunoSEQ multiplex PCR. The sample's table shows 50,000 to 70,000 clones. Sequences were obtained from PBMCs. These receptors originate from a man aged 50 to 59 in good health and CMV-seropositive.

The chain has TRBV5-1 and TRBJ1-2; 9 bases fit TRBD1. Germline CDR1 SGHRS, CDR2 YFSETQ. The CDR3 has 14 residues. V lost 4 bases to trimming and J lost 5 bases; unmatched junction nucleotides: 6. For the CDR3, the DNA is TGCGCCAGCAGCCCCGGGACAGGGATGTATGGCTACACCTTC. Protein: CASSPGTGMYGYTF.

The chain carries TRBV25-1 and TRBJ1-2, with 8 bases matching TRBD1. Losses at the gene ends were 3 bases for V and 2 bases for J; bases not matched to a gene: 8. The CDR3 totals 16 residues. CDR1 and CDR2 (germline): MGHDK, SYGVNS. The DNA of the CDR3 is TGTGCCAGCAGTGAGTGGACAGGGAGGGGGAACTATGGCTACACCTTC. It codes for CASSEWTGRGNYGYTF.

This sequence joins TRBV7-9 and TRBJ2-1, with TRBD2 as a possible D gene (5 bases). V was trimmed by 1 base and J by 2 bases, leaving 9 bases between them. This CDR3 comprises 15 residues. From germline, CDR1 is SEHNR and CDR2 FQNEAQ (reference sequence). CDR3 in amino acids: CASSLGLPTYNEQFF. The CDR3 bases are TGTGCCAGCAGCTTAGGACTACCAACCTACAATGAGCAGTTCTTC.

This CDR3 reads CASSFPGQRQPQHF. Here the CDR3 DNA reads TGTGCCAGCAGCTTTCCGGGACAGCGGCAGCCCCAGCATTTT. The V gene is TRBV7-8, the J gene TRBJ1-5, with 7 bases identical to TRBD1. The CDR3 consists of 14 residues. Germline CDR1 reads SGHVS; CDR2 reads FQNEAQ. Trimming removed 3 bases from V and 7 bases from J; junction bases left unmatched: 6.

CDR3 DNA sequence: TGTGCCAGCAGCCAAGAAAGCGGGCAGGGTGAAAAACTGTTTTTT. Translation: CASSQESGQGEKLFF. This chain uses TRBV4-2 with TRBJ1-4; D perhaps matches TRBD1 (5 bases). V lost 0 bases to trimming and J lost 7 bases, with 12 bases between them. Germline V gene sequence: CDR1 LGHNA, CDR2 YNFKEQ. The CDR3 extends over 15 amino acids.

The chain uses TRBV6-5 and TRBJ1-3, with 11 bases identical to TRBD1. The CDR3 length is 14 residues. V shed 4 bases and J 9 bases; nucleotides not matched to a gene: 5. Germline V gene data show CDR1 as MNHEY and CDR2 as SVGAGI. The CDR3 sequence is CASSSRDRGFTIYF. In DNA, the CDR3 is TGTGCCAGCAGTTCCCGGGACAGGGGGTTCACCATATATTTT.

The V gene is TRBV28, the J gene TRBJ1-1; possible D gene TRBD1, 5 bases. CDR3 size: 15 residues. The germline V and J ends were trimmed by 0 bases and 0 bases, with 8 bases remaining between them. Germline V gene data show CDR1 as MDHEN and CDR2 as SYDVKM. The CDR3 sequence: CASSLWTVMNTEAFF. CDR3 in DNA: TGTGCCAGCAGTTTATGGACAGTCATGAACACTGAAGCTTTCTTT.

The chain links TRBV6-5 to TRBJ2-7; TRBD2 agrees at 13 bases. The junction had 5 bases not matched to a gene; V was cut back by 0 bases and J by 6 bases. This CDR3 is built from 16 residues. The V gene's germline CDR1 is MNHEY and CDR2 SVGAGI. CDR3: CASSYSGTSGKGEQYF. CDR3 nucleotide sequence: TGTGCCAGCAGTTACTCGGGGACTAGCGGGAAAGGCGAGCAGTACTTC.